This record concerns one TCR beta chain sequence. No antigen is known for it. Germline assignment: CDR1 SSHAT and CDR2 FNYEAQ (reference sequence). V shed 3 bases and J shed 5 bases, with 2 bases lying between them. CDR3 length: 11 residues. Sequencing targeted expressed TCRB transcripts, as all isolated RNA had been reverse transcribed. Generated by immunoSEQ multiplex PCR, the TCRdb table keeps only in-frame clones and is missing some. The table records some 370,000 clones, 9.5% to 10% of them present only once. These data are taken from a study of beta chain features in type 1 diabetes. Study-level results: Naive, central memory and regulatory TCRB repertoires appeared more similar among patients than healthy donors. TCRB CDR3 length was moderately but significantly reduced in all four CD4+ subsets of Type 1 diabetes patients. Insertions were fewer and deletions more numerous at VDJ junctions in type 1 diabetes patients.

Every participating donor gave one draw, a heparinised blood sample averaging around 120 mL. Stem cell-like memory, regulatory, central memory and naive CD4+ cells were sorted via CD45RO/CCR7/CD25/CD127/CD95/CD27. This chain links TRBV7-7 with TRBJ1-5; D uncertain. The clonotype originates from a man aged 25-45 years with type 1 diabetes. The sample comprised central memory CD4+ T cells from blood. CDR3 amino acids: CASSFHQPQHF. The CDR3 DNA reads TGTGCCAGCAGCTTCCATCAGCCCCAGCATTTT.